These T cell receptor beta chains were read from a single sample in a study of CD8+ T cells in alopecia areata. Sequenced by immunoSEQ multiplex PCR; TCRdb stores in-frame clones only, minus some. The sample shows approximately 150,000 clones, over 45% of them seen only once. The material sequenced was CD4+ T cells sorted from blood. Every receptor here comes from a human donor with alopecia areata. The CDR3 runs from the conserved cysteine through the conserved F or W. The D gene is left open where the match is weak. Clone size appears in some rows only: once, few, many, or a class for an expanded clone.

CDR3aa,CDR3nt,v_gene,j_gene,abundance,d_gene
CSVERQGGETQYF,TGCAGCGTTGAGCGGCAGGGAGGCGAGACCCAGTACTTC,TRBV29-1,TRBJ2-5,.,.
CASSDRDSSIYEQYF,TGTGCCAGCAGTGACCGGGACTCATCAATCTACGAGCAGTACTTC,TRBV6-1,TRBJ2-7,once,.
CSVTQQGNTEAFF,TGCAGCGTTACCCAACAGGGGAACACTGAAGCTTTCTTT,TRBV29-1,TRBJ1-1,.,.
CASSSDRGLPLPPSFGPQHF,TGTGCCAGCAGTAGCGACAGGGGCCTTCCCCTCCCCCCCAGTTTTGGGCCCCAGCATTTT,TRBV28,TRBJ1-5,.,TRBD1
CASSGPGSYEQYF,TGCGCCAGCAGCGGACCAGGGTCCTACGAGCAGTACTTC,TRBV5-1,TRBJ2-7,.,.
CASSWAGGTQPQHF,TGTGCCAGCAGTTGGGCGGGTGGAACTCAGCCCCAGCATTTT,TRBV27,TRBJ1-5,.,.
CASSLYHRGAYF,TGTGCCAGCAGTTTATACCACAGGGGAGCTTACTTC,TRBV28,TRBJ2-7,.,TRBD1
CAWSEDTLYGYTF,TGTGCCTGGAGTGAGGACACTCTCTATGGCTACACCTTC,TRBV30,TRBJ1-2,few,.
CSVVGGRGSSYEQYF,TGCAGCGTTGTTGGTGGTAGGGGGTCCTCCTACGAGCAGTACTTC,TRBV29-1,TRBJ2-7,.,.
CASSLRLAGEQFF,TGTGCCAGCAGCCTAAGACTAGCCGGCGAGCAGTTCTTC,TRBV14,TRBJ2-1,few,TRBD2
CATCTSYEQYF,TGTGCCACCTGTACTAGTTACGAGCAGTACTTC,TRBV28,TRBJ2-7,.,.
CASSGSPEDTQYF,TGTGCCAGCAGTGGTTCTCCCGAAGATACGCAGTATTTT,TRBV2,TRBJ2-3,.,.
CASSQETQYF,TGTGCCAGCTCCCAAGAGACCCAGTACTTC,TRBV28,TRBJ2-5,few,.